These 23 T cell receptor beta chains share one sample of origin, sequenced in a study of T cells after yellow fever vaccination. TCRdb fed the 5' RACE reads into MiXCR, producing one record per CDR3 protein. The profile covers around 550,000 distinct CDR3 sequences, with 15% to 20% appearing a single time and roughly an eighth taken by the ten largest. Sequences were derived from PBMCs, sampled 15 days after the yellow fever booster vaccination. The receptors stem from a man aged 25 to 45 who received the YFV17D yellow fever vaccine.

V is TRBV7-6 and J is TRBJ2-7, with a tentative D call TRBD1 (5 bases). V lost 5 bases to trimming and J lost 0 bases, with 14 bases between them. Germline-derived CDR1 and CDR2 are SGHVS and FNYEAQ. This CDR3 is built from 15 residues. The DNA of the CDR3 is TGTGCCAGCAGCCTGGGGCCGGCCGGCTCCTACGAGCAGTACTTC. Protein product: CASSLGPAGSYEQYF.

V usage is TRBV18 and J usage is TRBJ2-7; D is perhaps TRBD1 (7 bases). This CDR3 contains 13 residues. Germline V lookup: CDR1 KGHSH, CDR2 LQKENI. Trimming removed 3 bases from V and 7 bases from J, with 13 bases in between. This chain's CDR3 is CASSPAGGSEQYF. The CDR3 DNA sequence: TGTGCCAGCTCACCGGCAGGGGGGAGTGAGCAGTACTTC.

This clonotype was recorded many times. This chain connects TRBV7-2 to TRBJ1-1; no firm D call. The germline V and J ends were trimmed by 6 bases and 0 bases, with 8 bases remaining between them. The germline gives CDR1 SGHTA, CDR2 FQGNSA. The CDR3 length is 13 residues. CDR3 amino acids: CASSLSLNTEAFF. The CDR3 bases are TGTGCCAGCAGTTTATCCCTGAACACTGAAGCTTTCTTT.

This clonotype was detected ten times or more. The V and J genes are TRBV4-3 and TRBJ2-1, with 8 bases lining up with TRBD2. The CDR3 is made up of 16 amino acids. V dropped 2 bases and J dropped 10; count of bases not matched to a gene: 13. Germline V gene data show CDR1 as LGHNA and CDR2 as YSLEER. For the CDR3, the DNA is TGCGCCAGCAGCCAACTGAGCGGGAGTGTGTTATTAGAGCAGTTCTTC. Translating gives CASSQLSGSVLLEQFF.

This clonotype was seen a few times. The chain recombines TRBV6-2 or TRBV6-3 with TRBJ2-1; D might be TRBD2 (5 bases). V lost 2 bases, J lost 4 bases, and 18 bases lay in between. Per germline, CDR1 MNHEY and CDR2 SVGEGT. The CDR3 extends over 17 amino acids. The CDR3 sequence is CASSYGHSLEGYNEQFF. The CDR3 DNA sequence: TGTGCCAGCAGTTACGGGCATAGCCTCGAGGGTTACAATGAGCAGTTCTTC.

The J gene is TRBJ1-1, the V gene TRBV10-3; D remains ambiguous. This CDR3 has 15 amino acids. V was clipped by 4 bases and J by 3 bases, with 15 bases between them. From germline, CDR1 is ENHRY and CDR2 SYGVKD. The CDR3 sequence: CAISGEAHKDTEAFF. In DNA form, the CDR3 reads TGTGCCATCAGTGGGGAGGCGCATAAGGACACTGAAGCTTTCTTT.

The chain links TRBV20-1 to TRBJ2-5; D is unclear. This CDR3 region has 14 residues. Germline CDR1 reads DFQATT; CDR2 reads SNEGSKA (reference sequence). V lost 0 bases to trimming and J lost 7 bases, with 15 bases between them. CDR3 nucleotides: TGCAGTGCTAGAGAAGGGATCCACGGCGGGACCCAGTACTTC. Translated: CSAREGIHGGTQYF.

The CDR3 nucleotides are TGCGCCAGCAGCCAAGTCGACACAGATACGCAGTATTTT. Encoded protein: CASSQVDTDTQYF. The chain carries TRBV4-3 and TRBJ2-3, with D hard to call. Per germline, CDR1 LGHNA and CDR2 YSLEER. There are 13 residues in the CDR3. Trimming stripped 1 base from V and 2 bases from J, with 4 bases between.

The chain is built from TRBV24-1 and TRBJ2-3; D is possibly TRBD2 (5 bases). Germline lookup yields CDR1 KGHDR and CDR2 SFDVKD. This CDR3 contains 15 residues. V was pared by 4 bases and J by 5 bases, with 15 bases between. DNA of the CDR3: TGTGCCACCAGTGACCCTGACACCAGCGGAGATACGCAGTATTTT. Residues: CATSDPDTSGDTQYF.

This clonotype came up a few times. V and J are TRBV5-1 and TRBJ2-3; 11 bases are shared with TRBD1. The CDR3 has 16 residues. Germline V lookup: CDR1 SGHRS, CDR2 YFSETQ. V gave up 0 bases and J gave up 6 bases; unmatched junction bases: 6. The CDR3 loop reads CASSLDRTGGADTQYF. The CDR3 nucleotides read TGCGCCAGCAGCTTGGATCGGACAGGGGGCGCGGATACGCAGTATTTT. Filled out from reference TRBV5-1 and TRBJ2-3, the complete variable domain reads KAGVTQTPRYLIKTRGQQVTLSCSPISGHRSVSWYQQTPGQGLQFLFEYFSETQRNKGNFPGRFSGRQFSNSRSEMNVSTLELGDSALYLCASSLDRTGGADTQYFGPGTRLTVL.

This clonotype was counted only a few times. This chain connects TRBV27 to TRBJ2-3; TRBD2 aligns across 10 bases. The CDR3 totals 15 residues. The germline gives CDR1 MNHEY, CDR2 SMNVEV (reference sequence). The V and J ends lost 5 bases and 3 bases, in that order; junction bases with no gene match: 5. DNA for the CDR3: TGTGCCAGCAGTCTGGGACTAGCGCTGACAGATACGCAGTATTTT. It encodes CASSLGLALTDTQYF.

The rearrangement links TRBV6-5 to TRBJ1-6; D not resolved. V lost 0 bases and J lost 9, with 15 bases in between. The CDR3 covers 16 residues. Germline lookup yields CDR1 MNHEY and CDR2 SVGAGI. The CDR3 sequence is CASSYSTRQYGSPLHF. DNA for the CDR3: TGTGCCAGCAGTTACTCGACAAGGCAGTACGGTTCACCCCTCCACTTT.

This clonotype was detected many times. The chain links TRBV7-2 to TRBJ2-3, with TRBD2 as a possible D gene (5 bases). CDR3 length equals 12 residues. Germline-derived CDR1 and CDR2 are SGHTA and FQGNSA. V lost 7 bases and J 8 bases, leaving 13 bases between the germline ends. The CDR3 here is CASNANRGTQYF. CDR3 DNA sequence: TGTGCCAGCAACGCGAATCGGGGTACGCAGTATTTT.

This clonotype was seen only a few times. V is TRBV28 and J is TRBJ2-7; D is undetermined. Per germline, CDR1 MDHEN and CDR2 SYDVKM. The CDR3 has 15 residues. The V end was cut by 1 base, the J end by 2 bases, with 12 bases between. This CDR3 reads CASSLLGSFPYEQYF. The CDR3 DNA reads as TGTGCCAGCAGTTTATTGGGCAGTTTCCCCTACGAGCAGTACTTC.

The chain links TRBV29-1 to TRBJ1-5; D possibly corresponds to TRBD1 (5 bases). The V end lost 5 bases, the J end lost 0 bases, and 26 bases lay between the germline ends. Per the germline V gene, CDR1 is SQVTM and CDR2 is ANQGSEA. This CDR3 is 19 amino acids long. In DNA form, the CDR3 reads TGCAGCGTTTTTTTCCCCACCTTCAACCGGGACTATAGCAATCAGCCCCAGCATTTT. Its translation is CSVFFPTFNRDYSNQPQHF. Complete variable domain (other parts from reference TRBV29-1 and TRBJ1-5): SAVISQKPSRDICQRGTSLTIQCQVDSQVTMMFWYRQQPGQSLTLIATANQGSEATYESGFVIDKFPISRPNLTFSTLTVSNMSPEDSSIYLCSVFFPTFNRDYSNQPQHFGDGTRLSIL.

This clonotype was observed a handful of times. The chain couples TRBV5-6 to TRBJ2-5; tentative D call: TRBD2 (6 bases). The V gene lost 7 bases and the J gene lost 0 bases, with 25 bases spanning the gap. This CDR3 spans 18 amino acids. Germline V gene lookup returns CDR1 SGHDT and CDR2 YYEEEE. The CDR3 DNA is TGTGCCAGCGCCCGAAGGTCGAGCGGGCCTCAGTACCAAGAGACCCAGTACTTC. This translates into CASARRSSGPQYQETQYF.

With regard to this clonotype: Since no conserved phenylalanine or tryptophan closes the CDR3, a read error is the likely cause. V usage is TRBV11-3 and J usage is TRBJ2-3, with D perhaps matching TRBD2 (5 bases). Deletions cut 6 bases from V and 1 base from J, with 14 bases between. Germline loops: CDR1 SGHNT, CDR2 YENEEA. This CDR3 comprises 15 residues. Here the CDR3 DNA reads TGTGCCAGCAGACAAATCCTCGGGGGCACAGATACGCAGTATTCT. Encoded protein: CASRQILGGTDTQYS.

This chain links TRBV5-1 with TRBJ2-1; 7 bases agree with TRBD2. This CDR3 region has 15 residues. Germline lookup yields CDR1 SGHRS and CDR2 YFSETQ. Trimming took 0 bases from V and 6 from J; bases not matched to a gene: 6. For the CDR3, the DNA is TGCGCCAGCAGCTTGGAGGGGAGGGGCGGCAATGAGCAGTTCTTC. It specifies CASSLEGRGGNEQFF.

The chain couples TRBV27 to TRBJ1-1; D unresolved. V lost 2 bases to trimming and J lost 3 bases, with 7 bases between them. The CDR3 sequence is 13 residues long. Germline CDR1 is MNHEY and CDR2 is SMNVEV (reference sequence). The CDR3 region has the DNA TGTGCCAGCAGTTTAAGGCACTACACTGAAGCTTTCTTT. This translates into CASSLRHYTEAFF.

This clonotype appeared a few times. V is TRBV10-3 and J is TRBJ2-5, with 7 bases identical to TRBD1. The germline V gene encodes CDR1 ENHRY and CDR2 SYGVKD. The CDR3 spans 12 residues. Losses at the gene ends were 0 bases for V and 10 bases for J; bases not matched to a gene: 2. CDR3 bases: TGTGCCATCAGTGAGTCGACAGGGATCCAGTACTTC. Translation: CAISESTGIQYF.

This clonotype has more than one count but fewer than ten. V usage is TRBV6-2 or TRBV6-3 and J usage is TRBJ2-4; D gene ambiguous. Germline CDR1 MNHEY, CDR2 SVGEGT. This CDR3 is built from 13 residues. V dropped 6 bases and J dropped 0 bases, with 6 bases sitting between them. The CDR3 loop reads CASRGLAKNIQYF. The CDR3 region has the DNA TGTGCCAGCAGGGGTCTAGCCAAAAACATTCAGTACTTC.

This clonotype was counted a few times. The rearrangement links TRBV5-4 to TRBJ2-7; 8 nucleotides agree with TRBD1. Germline trimming cut 5 bases from V and 6 bases from J; bases unmatched to any gene: 10. The CDR3 runs 14 residues. Germline V gene data show CDR1 as SGHNT and CDR2 as YYREEE (reference sequence). The CDR3 DNA reads as TGTGCCAGCAGTCTACAGGGGACAGGCGGCGAGCAGTACTTC. As protein: CASSLQGTGGEQYF.

The J gene is TRBJ2-1, the V gene TRBV5-1; 9 bases are shared with TRBD2. The germline CDR1 and CDR2 sequences are SGHRS and YFSETQ. V shed 2 bases, J shed 6 bases, and the junction held 9 bases outside the gene matches. The CDR3 is made up of 16 amino acids. This CDR3 reads CASSFSTTSGFNEQFF. The CDR3 DNA sequence: TGCGCCAGCAGCTTTAGTACGACTAGCGGATTCAATGAGCAGTTCTTC.